These T cell receptor beta chains were read from a single sample in a study of early T cells in non-severe SARS-CoV-2 infection. TCRdb re-called the 5' RACE reads with MiXCR, one entry per CDR3 protein. This sample yields more than 35,000 distinct CDR3 sequences, of which around a tenth are seen a single time; 21% belongs to the top ten. Sequences were obtained from whole blood. The receptor source for this set is an adult who was a healthcare worker with PCR-confirmed SARS-CoV-2 infection or an uninfected control (not recorded which). CDR3s include the opening cysteine and the closing phenylalanine or tryptophan. D genes are given only for firm matches. Size values are once, few and many counts, or a class for expanded clones, and some rows have none.

abundance	v_gene	d_gene	j_gene	CDR3aa	CDR3nt
few	TRBV13	.	TRBJ2-5	CASSPRGGTAYQETQYF	TGTGCCAGCAGCCCGCGAGGCGGGACGGCGTACCAAGAGACCCAGTACTTC
.	TRBV29-1	.	TRBJ1-2	CSVSTHSAAHYTF	TGCAGCGTCAGCACTCACTCTGCGGCCCACTACACCTTC
.	TRBV3-1	.	TRBJ1-2	CASSLGTFGYTF	TGTGCCAGCAGCCTCGGGACATTTGGCTACACCTTC
many	TRBV29-1	.	TRBJ2-3	CSVRETGITDTQYF	TGCAGCGTTCGGGAGACAGGGATCACGGATACGCAGTATTTT
few	TRBV7-2	.	TRBJ2-7	CASSGSAALAYEQYF	TGTGCCAGCAGCGGGAGTGCGGCTTTGGCCTACGAGCAGTACTTC
many	TRBV5-1	.	TRBJ2-1	CASSLGVGEQFF	TGCGCCAGCAGCTTAGGTGTGGGTGAGCAGTTCTTC
many	TRBV7-8	.	TRBJ2-1	CASSFPRSSYNEQFF	TGTGCCAGCAGCTTCCCGCGGAGCTCCTACAATGAGCAGTTCTTC
many	TRBV12-5	.	TRBJ1-1	CASGLVLSVGEAFF	TGTGCTAGTGGTTTGGTTCTGTCCGTGGGTGAAGCTTTCTTT
few	TRBV15	.	TRBJ2-2	CATSRYTGELFF	TGTGCCACCAGCAGGTACACCGGGGAGCTGTTTTTT
many	TRBV27	.	TRBJ1-2	CASQKQGLNYGYTF	TGTGCCAGCCAGAAACAGGGCCTTAACTATGGCTACACCTTC
.	TRBV7-8	.	TRBJ2-1	CASSLVGEQFF	TGTGCCAGCAGCTTAGTGGGTGAGCAGTTCTTC
few	TRBV7-9	TRBD1	TRBJ2-1	CASSPGQASTNEQFF	TGTGCCAGCAGCCCGGGACAGGCGTCCACCAATGAGCAGTTCTTC
.	TRBV28	.	TRBJ1-5	CASSLSVGNQPQHF	TGTGCCAGCAGTTTATCAGTGGGCAATCAGCCCCAGCATTTT
few	TRBV6-5	TRBD2	TRBJ2-1	CASSYSSGSSYNEQFF	TGTGCCAGCAGTTACTCTAGCGGGAGCTCCTACAATGAGCAGTTCTTC
many	TRBV9	.	TRBJ2-3	CASSGPALGRDTQYF	TGTGCCAGCAGCGGCCCAGCGCTCGGAAGGGATACGCAGTATTTT
many	TRBV28	TRBD1	TRBJ1-1	CASSSDRGLGEAFF	TGTGCCAGCAGCTCTGACAGGGGGCTTGGTGAAGCTTTCTTT
many	TRBV28	.	TRBJ1-1	CASSPPQMNTEAFF	TGTGCCAGCAGTCCCCCACAGATGAACACTGAAGCTTTCTTT